Included here is one TCR beta chain sequence, with context. Its target is not known. The junction had 9 bases not matched to a gene; V was cut back by 0 bases and J by 4 bases. CDR1 and CDR2 (germline): SNHLY, FYNNEI. This CDR3 contains 17 residues. The sample's time point: time of PML onset. Between roughly 16 and 60 months of natalizumab therapy passed before PML developed in these natalizumab-treated patients. This sample is part of a study of multiple sclerosis patients with progressive multifocal leukoencephalopathy. Study conclusions and caveats: Less diverse TRB repertoires were suggested in most PML patients.

The repertoire was sequenced with immunoSEQ multiplex PCR; TCRdb's copy has only in-frame clones and lacks some. In the table there are about 32,000 clones, roughly 87% of which are singletons. The sequenced sample was PBMCs, obtained from a patient treated with natalizumab. The clonotype comes from a woman aged 40 to 50 with progressive multifocal leukoencephalopathy. The chain combines TRBV2 with TRBJ2-3; 8 bases are shared with TRBD2. The CDR3 here is CASSEALFGGAADTQYF. As DNA, the CDR3 is TGTGCCAGCAGTGAAGCGCTTTTCGGGGGGGCGGCAGATACGCAGTATTTT.